The rows below give T cell receptor beta chains drawn from one sample of a study of PD-L1 blockade in urothelial cancer. TCRdb keeps only in-frame clones here, not all; method: immunoSEQ multiplex PCR. Of about 28,000 clones listed, around 85% are singletons. This material consisted of PBMCs, taken around atezolizumab (anti-PD-L1) treatment. All receptors come from a man aged 50 to 59 with urothelial cancer. Each CDR3 is given with its conserved first and last residue. The D gene is left open where the match is weak. Not every row has a clone size; where given, it reads once, few, many or a size class.

. . TRBJ2-1 TRBV4-2 CASSQAAREQFF TGTGCCAGCAGCCAAGCGGCGCGGGAGCAGTTCTTC
. . TRBJ1-1 TRBV5-6 CASSLWVAGRVRTEAFF TGTGCCAGCAGCTTGTGGGTAGCGGGCAGGGTTCGGACTGAAGCTTTCTTT
. . TRBJ1-2 TRBV5-1 CASRAEEVYYGYTF TGCGCCAGCAGGGCCGAGGAGGTATACTATGGCTACACCTTC
. . TRBJ2-6 TRBV7-3 CASRKEAGANVLTF TGTGCCAGCAGGAAAGAGGCTGGGGCCAACGTCCTGACTTTC
TRBD1 . TRBJ1-5 TRBV5-1 CASSTGDPNQPQHF TGCGCCAGCAGCACAGGGGATCCTAATCAGCCCCAGCATTTT
TRBD1 . TRBJ2-6 TRBV5-1 CASSWTGTSGANVLTF TGCGCCAGCAGCTGGACAGGGACTTCAGGGGCCAACGTCCTGACTTTC
TRBD2 . TRBJ2-5 TRBV2 CASSEAPGTSGGAGTQYF TGTGCCAGCAGTGAAGCGCCGGGGACTAGCGGGGGGGCCGGGACCCAGTACTTC
. . TRBJ1-2 TRBV21-1 CASRPTPPGRGSGYTF TGTGCCAGCAGGCCTACCCCCCCAGGAAGGGGCTCTGGCTACACCTTC
TRBD2 . TRBJ2-1 TRBV7-9 CASGEGLAGVHEQFF TGTGCCAGCGGGGAGGGACTAGCGGGAGTCCATGAGCAGTTCTTC
TRBD2 . TRBJ2-3 TRBV2 CASSLGGAGGGDTQYF TGTGCCAGCAGCCTCGGGGGAGCGGGAGGAGGAGATACGCAGTATTTT
. . TRBJ1-2 TRBV7-2 CASSQSTGYGYTF TGTGCCAGCAGCCAATCGACAGGCTATGGCTACACCTTC
TRBD2 medium-sized TRBJ2-7 TRBV7-2 CASSLLPGTSGNYEQYF TGTGCCAGCAGCCTCCTCCCCGGGACTAGCGGGAACTACGAGCAGTACTTC
. . TRBJ1-5 TRBV25-1 CASSAGLEPQHF TGTGCCAGCAGTGCCGGGTTGGAGCCCCAGCATTTT
TRBD2 . TRBJ2-1 TRBV7-2 CASSLEGTSGRYYNEQFF TGTGCCAGCAGCTTAGAGGGGACTAGCGGGAGGTACTACAATGAGCAGTTCTTC
. . TRBJ2-6 TRBV19 CASSIGVGASGANVLTF TGTGCCAGTAGTATAGGAGTTGGAGCCTCTGGGGCCAACGTCCTGACTTTC
TRBD1 . TRBJ1-5 TRBV2 CASIGTGSNQPQHF TGTGCCAGCATCGGGACAGGGAGCAATCAGCCCCAGCATTTT
. once TRBJ2-5 TRBV28 CAAGLGETQYF TGTGCCGCGGGCCTGGGAGAGACCCAGTACTTC
TRBD1 . TRBJ1-5 TRBV27 CASSSRTGRNSNQPQHF TGTGCCAGCAGCTCGAGGACAGGGAGGAATAGCAATCAGCCCCAGCATTTT
TRBD1 once TRBJ1-5 TRBV18 CASSLGQGHQPQHF TGTGCCAGCTCACTGGGACAGGGTCACCAGCCCCAGCATTTT
. . TRBJ1-4 TRBV18 CASSPQGGTNEKLFF TGTGCCAGCTCACCGCAGGGTGGTACTAATGAAAAACTGTTTTTT
TRBD1 . TRBJ1-4 TRBV27 CASSPRTGLTNEKLFF TGTGCCAGCAGTCCACGGACAGGACTTACTAATGAAAAACTGTTTTTT
. . TRBJ2-7 TRBV6-1 CASSTPMKQYF TGTGCCAGCAGTACCCCTATGAAACAGTACTTC
. . TRBJ2-1 TRBV6-5 CASSYGGGPYNEQFF TGTGCCAGCAGTTACGGAGGGGGCCCGTACAATGAGCAGTTCTTC
. . TRBJ1-2 TRBV12-5 CASGVQGLYGYTF TGTGCTAGTGGTGTGCAGGGGCTATATGGCTACACCTTC
. . TRBJ2-4 TRBV6-1 CASSEIAGPNTKNIQYF TGTGCCAGCAGTGAAATCGCGGGGCCGAATACCAAAAACATTCAGTACTTC
TRBD1 . TRBJ1-2 TRBV7-9 CASSLSQGDGYTF TGTGCCAGCAGCTTAAGTCAGGGGGATGGCTACACCTTC